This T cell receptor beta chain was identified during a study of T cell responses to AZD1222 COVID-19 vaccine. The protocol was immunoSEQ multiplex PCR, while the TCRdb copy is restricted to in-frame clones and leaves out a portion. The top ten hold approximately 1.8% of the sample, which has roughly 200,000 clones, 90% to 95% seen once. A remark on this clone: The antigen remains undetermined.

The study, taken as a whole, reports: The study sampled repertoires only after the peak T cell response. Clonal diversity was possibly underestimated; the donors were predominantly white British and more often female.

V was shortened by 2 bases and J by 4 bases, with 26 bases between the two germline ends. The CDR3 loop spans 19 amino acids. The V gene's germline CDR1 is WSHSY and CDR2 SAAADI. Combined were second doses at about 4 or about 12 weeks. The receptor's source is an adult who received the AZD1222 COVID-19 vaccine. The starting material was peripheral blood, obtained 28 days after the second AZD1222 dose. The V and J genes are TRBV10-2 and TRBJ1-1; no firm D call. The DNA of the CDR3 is TGCGCCAGCAGTGAGGACGGTTTTCAAGGGTATGAAAAAGCCACTGAAGCTTTCTTT. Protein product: CASSEDGFQGYEKATEAFF.